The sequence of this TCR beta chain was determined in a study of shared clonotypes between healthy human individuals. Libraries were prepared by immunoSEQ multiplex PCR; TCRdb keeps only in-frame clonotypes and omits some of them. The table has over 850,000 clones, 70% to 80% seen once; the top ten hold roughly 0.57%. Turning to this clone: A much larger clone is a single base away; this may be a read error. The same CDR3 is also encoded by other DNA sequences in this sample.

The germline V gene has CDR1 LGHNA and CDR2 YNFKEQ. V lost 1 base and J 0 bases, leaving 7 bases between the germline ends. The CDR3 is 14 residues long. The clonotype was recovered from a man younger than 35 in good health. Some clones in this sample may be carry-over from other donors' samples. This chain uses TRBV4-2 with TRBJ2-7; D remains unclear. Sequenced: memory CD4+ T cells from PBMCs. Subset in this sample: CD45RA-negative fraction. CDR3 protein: CASSQARSSYEQYF. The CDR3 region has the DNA TGTGCCAGCAGCCAAGCACGATCCTCCTACGAGCAGTACTTC.